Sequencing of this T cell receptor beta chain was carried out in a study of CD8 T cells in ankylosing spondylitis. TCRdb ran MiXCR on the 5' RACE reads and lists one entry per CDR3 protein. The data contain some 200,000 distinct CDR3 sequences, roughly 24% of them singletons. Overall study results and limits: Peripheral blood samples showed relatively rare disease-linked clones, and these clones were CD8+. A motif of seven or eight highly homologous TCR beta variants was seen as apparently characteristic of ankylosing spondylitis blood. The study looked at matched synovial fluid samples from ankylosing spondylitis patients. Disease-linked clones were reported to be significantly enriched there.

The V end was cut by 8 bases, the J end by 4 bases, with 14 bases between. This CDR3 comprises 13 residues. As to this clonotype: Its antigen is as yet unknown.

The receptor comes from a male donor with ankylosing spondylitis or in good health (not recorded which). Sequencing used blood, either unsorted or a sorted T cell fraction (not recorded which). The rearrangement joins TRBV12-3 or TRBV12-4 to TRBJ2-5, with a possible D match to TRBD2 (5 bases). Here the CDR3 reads CASSTAGRETQYF. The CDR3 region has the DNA TGTGCCAGCTCAACGGCGGGTAGAGAGACCCAGTACTTC.